Below, 20 T cell receptor beta chains from the same sample are listed, as sequenced in a study of blood T cell repertoires in COVID-19. Using immunoSEQ multiplex PCR, the repertoire was profiled, and TCRdb retains in-frame clones only, with some absent. This table holds 350,000 to 550,000 clones, around 89% found once. The sequenced sample was peripheral blood. The receptor source for this set is a woman aged 25 to 45 with acute or convalescent COVID-19.

In the case of this clone: The sample carries other DNA sequences with the same CDR3. This sequence joins TRBV5-6 and TRBJ2-3; TRBD1 agrees at 7 bases. The CDR3 is made up of 12 amino acids. The ends lost 2 bases at V and 6 bases at J; junction bases unmatched: 0. Germline V gene lookup returns CDR1 SGHDT and CDR2 YYEEEE. The CDR3: CASSLGGDTQYF. The CDR3, as DNA: TGTGCCAGCAGCTTAGGGGGCGATACGCAGTATTTT.

There are a few counts of this clone. The V and J genes are TRBV21-1 and TRBJ1-2. TRBV21-1 is tagged as a pseudogene. The CDR3 spans 11 residues. CDR3 sequence (DNA): TGTGCCAGCAGCAATGTTTCCCTCTACACCTTC. Translating it yields CASSNVSLYTF.

This chain uses TRBV7-3 with TRBJ2-5; 8 positions match TRBD1. With 5 bases clipped from V and 3 bases from J, the junction kept 14 bases outside the gene matches. CDR1 is SGHTA and CDR2 is FQGTGA in the germline V gene. This CDR3 has 17 residues. CDR3 sequence: CASSPGGRGLKKETQYF. In DNA form, the CDR3 reads TGTGCCAGCAGCCCAGGGGGCAGGGGGCTTAAGAAAGAGACCCAGTACTTC.

For this clone: One junction end does not reproduce the germline sequence, and a read error may be involved. J is TRBJ1-1 and V is TRBV3-1 (or the pseudogene TRBV3-2); 8 bases align to TRBD1. CDR3 length: 15 residues. The germline V gene has CDR1 LGHDT and CDR2 YNNKEL (reference sequence). CDR3 protein: CASSQRGTGGSEAFF. The CDR3 DNA sequence: TGTGCCAGCAGCCAAAGGGGAACAGGGGGTTCTGAGGCTTTCTTT.

Of note for this clone: The sample holds other DNA sequences that translate to the same CDR3. The chain couples TRBV5-1 to TRBJ2-3; unclear D gene. Germline CDR1 reads SGHRS; CDR2 reads YFSETQ. V was shortened by 2 bases and J by 1 base, with 11 bases between the two germline ends. CDR3 length: 15 residues. The CDR3: CASSFRDRGTDTQYF. The CDR3 region has the DNA TGCGCCAGCAGCTTTCGAGACCGGGGCACAGATACGCAGTATTTT. Complete variable domain (other parts from reference TRBV5-1 and TRBJ2-3): KAGVTQTPRYLIKTRGQQVTLSCSPISGHRSVSWYQQTPGQGLQFLFEYFSETQRNKGNFPGRFSGRQFSNSRSEMNVSTLELGDSALYLCASSFRDRGTDTQYFGPGTRLTVL.

J is TRBJ2-7 and V is TRBV11-2, with 9 nucleotides matching TRBD1. V shed 2 bases and J 6 bases; nucleotides not matched to a gene: 5. Germline CDR1 reads SGHAT; CDR2 reads FQNNGV. The length of the CDR3 is 14 residues. In DNA form, the CDR3 reads TGTGCCAGCAGCTTACGGGACAGGGCAGTCGAGCAGTACTTC. Its translation: CASSLRDRAVEQYF. Based on the CDR3 plus reference TRBV11-2 and TRBJ2-7, the full variable domain is EAGVAQSPRYKIIEKRQSVAFWCNPISGHATLYWYQQILGQGPKLLIQFQNNGVVDDSQLPKDRFSAERLKGVDSTLKIQPAKLEDSAVYLCASSLRDRAVEQYFGPGTRLTVT.

V gene TRBV4-1 combines with J gene TRBJ2-7, with 9 bases matching TRBD2. With 1 base clipped from V and 1 base from J, the junction kept 8 bases outside the gene matches. Germline V gene sequence: CDR1 MGHRA, CDR2 YSYEKL. CDR3 length: 17 residues. This chain's CDR3 is CASSQVESSGKSYEQYF. The CDR3 region has the DNA TGCGCCAGCAGCCAAGTTGAGTCTAGCGGGAAATCCTACGAGCAGTACTTC.

The chain carries TRBV30 and TRBJ1-4; D perhaps matches TRBD1 (6 bases). CDR1 and CDR2 from the germline V gene are GTSNPN and SVGIG (reference sequence). This CDR3 is built from 13 residues. Trimming stripped 4 bases from V and 7 bases from J, with 13 bases between. The CDR3 DNA follows: TGTGCCTGGAACAGGGTTATGGGTGAAAAACTGTTTTTT. Translated: CAWNRVMGEKLFF.

The chain combines TRBV2 with TRBJ1-6; no firm D call. V shed 7 bases and J shed 7 bases, with 14 bases lying between them. Germline V gives CDR1 SNHLY, CDR2 FYNNEI. The CDR3 covers 14 residues. CDR3 protein: CASTRNPQNSPLHF. In nucleotides, the CDR3 is TGTGCCAGCACCAGAAATCCCCAGAATTCACCCCTCCACTTT.

This clone is a singleton in its sample. This chain links TRBV2 with TRBJ1-6; D might be TRBD1 (5 bases). Germline V CDR1 and CDR2: SNHLY, FYNNEI. The length of the CDR3 is 15 residues. Trimming shortened V by 7 bases and J by 7 bases, and 17 bases separated the two germline ends. The CDR3 here is CASIISQVGNSPLHF. The CDR3 nucleotides are TGTGCCAGCATTATATCACAGGTTGGGAATTCACCCCTCCACTTT.

This chain links TRBV20-1 with TRBJ2-2; 7 nucleotides match TRBD2. The CDR3 contains 16 residues. The V and J ends lost 3 bases and 6 bases, in that order; junction bases with no gene match: 13. The germline V gene encodes CDR1 DFQATT and CDR2 SNEGSKA (reference sequence). DNA of the CDR3: TGCAGTGCTAGTGATCGACTAGCTGGACCAGCCGGGGAGCTGTTTTTT. Translating it yields CSASDRLAGPAGELFF.

The chain is built from TRBV24-1 and TRBJ2-1, with a tentative D call TRBD1 (6 bases). Trimming left V 3 bases short and J 12 bases short, with 23 bases between. The CDR3 is made up of 16 amino acids. From germline, CDR1 is KGHDR and CDR2 SFDVKD. This CDR3 reads CATSDPARGPGQAQFF. CDR3 bases: TGTGCCACCAGTGATCCCGCTCGTGGTCCGGGACAAGCGCAGTTCTTC.

The chain recombines TRBV28 with TRBJ1-5; no clear D. Trimming took 4 bases from V and 2 from J, leaving 12 bases between them. The germline CDR1 and CDR2 sequences are MDHEN and SYDVKM. The CDR3 length is 15 residues. The CDR3 spells CASSSAGSGNQPQHF. In nucleotides, the CDR3 is TGTGCCAGCAGTTCCGCCGGGAGCGGCAATCAGCCCCAGCATTTT.

The CDR3 region is CASSIQGRSNQPQHF. As DNA, the CDR3 is TGTGCCAGTAGTATCCAGGGGCGAAGCAATCAGCCCCAGCATTTT. The rearrangement joins TRBV19 to TRBJ1-5; possible D gene TRBD1, 6 bases. V dropped 3 bases and J dropped 1 base, with 10 bases sitting between them. The germline gives CDR1 LNHDA, CDR2 SQIVND (reference sequence). CDR3 length: 15 residues.

The V call is TRBV7-9, the J call TRBJ2-1; D is perhaps TRBD1 (5 bases). CDR1 and CDR2 (germline): SEHNR, FQNEAQ (reference sequence). The V gene lost 4 bases and the J gene lost 4 bases, with 8 bases spanning the gap. This CDR3 is built from 13 residues. The CDR3 region has the DNA TGTGCCAGCAGCTCTCGACAGTACAATGAGCAGTTCTTC. It encodes CASSSRQYNEQFF.

The chain has TRBV2 and TRBJ2-1, with 10 positions matching TRBD2. Trimming at V came to 5 bases and at J to 9 bases, leaving 13 bases not matched to a gene. Germline lookup yields CDR1 SNHLY and CDR2 FYNNEI. This CDR3 comprises 16 residues. CDR3 nucleotide sequence: TGTGCCAGCAGTAGAAGCGCAGCGGGGGGGATAGGTGAGCAGTTCTTC. Translating it yields CASSRSAAGGIGEQFF.

The CDR3 DNA reads as TGTGCCAGCAGGGAGAATAGCAATCAGCCCCAGCATTTT. Protein sequence: CASRENSNQPQHF. This sequence joins TRBV28 and TRBJ1-5; D is unresolved. The CDR3 is made up of 13 amino acids. Germline CDR1 reads MDHEN; CDR2 reads SYDVKM. The ends were cut back, 6 bases at V and 0 bases at J, with 6 bases in the middle.

The chain has TRBV5-8 and TRBJ2-7; 7 bases agree with TRBD1. With 1 base clipped from V and 2 bases from J, the junction kept 9 bases outside the gene matches. Germline V CDR1 and CDR2: SGHTS, YDEGEE. The CDR3 consists of 16 residues. CDR3 sequence reads: CASSLKQGTKAYEQYF. In DNA, the CDR3 is TGTGCCAGCAGCTTGAAACAGGGGACCAAGGCCTACGAGCAGTACTTC.

The CDR3, as DNA: TGTGCCAGCATGGATTTACAGGCTAATGAAAAACTGTTTTTT. It yields the protein CASMDLQANEKLFF. The chain combines TRBV6-5 with TRBJ1-4, with D perhaps matching TRBD1 (5 bases). This CDR3 is built from 14 residues. Trimming shortened V by 7 bases and J by 3 bases, and 12 bases separated the two germline ends. The germline V gene has CDR1 MNHEY and CDR2 SVGAGI.

This chain links TRBV19 with TRBJ2-1, with 7 positions matching TRBD1. Germline loops: CDR1 LNHDA, CDR2 SQIVND (reference sequence). The CDR3 loop spans 15 amino acids. V lost 3 bases to trimming and J lost 6 bases; unmatched junction nucleotides: 8. CDR3 sequence: CASSILPGQSNEQFF. The CDR3 coding sequence is TGTGCCAGTAGTATTCTCCCGGGACAGAGCAATGAGCAGTTCTTC.